At least ten counts were recorded for the clone carrying this T cell receptor beta chain. The antigen is unknown. The CDR3 length is 16 residues. From germline, CDR1 is SEHNR and CDR2 FQNEAQ (reference sequence). The V end lost 2 bases, the J end lost 1 base, and 15 bases lay between the germline ends. Generated by immunoSEQ multiplex PCR, the TCRdb table keeps only in-frame clones and is missing some. The sample lists approximately 100,000 clones; nearly 90% were seen once. The sample comes from a study of T cell responses to AZD1222 COVID-19 vaccine. Overall study results and limits: Repertoires were obtained only post-peak T cell response. Baseline testing showed seropositivity in only a handful of AZD1222 recipients. White British people made up most donors, females outnumbered males, and clonal diversity was possibly underestimated. Unmutated variant regions reportedly attract nearly half of all spike-specific TCRs.

The source material was peripheral blood, sampled 28 days after the second AZD1222 dose. The chain has TRBV7-9 and TRBJ2-7; D unclear. This clonotype was sampled from an adult who received the AZD1222 COVID-19 vaccine. The DNA for the CDR3 is TGTGCCAGCAGCTTATTGACCACAACTGGGTCCTACGAGCAGTACTTC. This translates into CASSLLTTTGSYEQYF.